This T cell receptor (beta chain) originates from a study of cytomegalovirus exposure and HLA in healthy donors. Regarding the study as a whole: For presence/absence analyses, sequencing depth was assumed to be roughly uniform across donors. In a later analysis, V- and J-gene trimming of beta chains associated with a DCLRE1C missense variant, replicated independently. The classifier reportedly diagnosed cytomegalovirus status with high sensitivity and specificity. A later analysis reportedly identified an Asian-associated ancestry cluster as carrying fewer N-insertions than the 666-donor mean.

Details on this clone: Its antigen is not identified.

Germline CDR1 and CDR2: SGDLS and YYNGEE. There are 14 residues in the CDR3. V was clipped by 7 bases and J by 6 bases; unmatched bases: 9. In the PCR, 60 Vbeta and 13 Jbeta primers were used. This table comes from immunoSEQ multiplex PCR, and its TCRdb copy is limited to in-frame clones, with some not included. The profile shows fewer than 20,000 clones, more than 60% of them singletons. This rearrangement joins TRBV9 to TRBJ2-3; 9 bases are shared with TRBD1. Sequenced input: PBMCs. This receptor was obtained from a man between 18 and 29 years old in good health and CMV-seronegative. For the CDR3, the DNA is TGTGCCAGCTCCCATCGGACAGGGGAGGATACGCAGTATTTT. Translated, it gives CASSHRTGEDTQYF.